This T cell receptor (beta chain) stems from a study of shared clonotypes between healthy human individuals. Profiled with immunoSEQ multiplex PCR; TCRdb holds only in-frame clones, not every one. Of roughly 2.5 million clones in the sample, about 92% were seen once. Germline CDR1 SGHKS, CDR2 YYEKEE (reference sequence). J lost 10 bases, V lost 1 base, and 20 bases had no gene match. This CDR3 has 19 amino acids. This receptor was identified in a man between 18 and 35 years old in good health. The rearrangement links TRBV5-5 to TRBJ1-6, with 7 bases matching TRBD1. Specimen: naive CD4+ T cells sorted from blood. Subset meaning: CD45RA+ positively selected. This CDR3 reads CASSLSGRDLTGRRSPLHF. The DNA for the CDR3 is TGTGCCAGCAGCTTGTCGGGTAGGGATTTGACAGGGCGACGGTCACCCCTCCACTTT.